This T cell receptor (beta chain) was sequenced during a study of shared clonotypes between healthy human individuals. Whole-study context: A few men and a couple of women, aged 18 to 49, were donors.

Study observations and caveats: Non-shared clonotypes were found to have lower generation probabilities than the clonotypes that were shared by all four of the sorted-subset donors.

It was at deep level that the assay was run. The authors loaded about 200 ng DNA, 28,000 or so T cell genomes, into sorted-subset replicate PCRs. TCRdb's copy holds only in-frame clones and misses some; the assay was immunoSEQ multiplex PCR. The sample holds approximately 2,200,000 clones; 90% to 95% are singletons and the top ten take under 2%. CDR3 length: 13 amino acids. Germline-derived CDR1 and CDR2 are SGHTA and FQGNSA. Deletions cut 1 base from V and 7 bases from J, with 10 bases between. Notes on this clone: The antigen is not known.

CD8 cells regarded as naive lacked CD45RO, were positively chosen for CCR7, and omitted terminally differentiated effector memory CD45RA+ cells. The V and J genes are TRBV7-2 and TRBJ1-2; a weak D match, TRBD1 (5 bases). The specimen sequenced was naive CD8+ T cells from PBMCs. The origin of this receptor is a man younger than 30 in good health. Some clones in this sample may be carry-over from other donors' samples. CDR3 region: CASSLVTASGYTF. In nucleotides, the CDR3 is TGTGCCAGCAGCTTAGTGACAGCGTCTGGCTACACCTTC.